This is a list of T cell receptor beta chains from one sample in a study of early T cells in non-severe SARS-CoV-2 infection. Via MiXCR, TCRdb re-called the 5' RACE reads, giving one row per CDR3 protein. The sample shows about 99,000 distinct CDR3 sequences, approximately 15% of them seen only once. Sequencing used whole blood. Source of these receptors: an adult who was a healthcare worker with PCR-confirmed SARS-CoV-2 infection or an uninfected control (not recorded which). Both conserved end residues are part of each CDR3. The D gene is left open where the match is weak. Clone sizes are given selectively: once, few, many, or a class where the clone is expanded.

j_call v_call d_call clone_size cdr3_aa cdr3_nt
TRBJ2-3 TRBV29-1 . few CSVAAGTDTQYF TGCAGCGTTGCGGCAGGGACAGATACGCAGTATTTT
TRBJ2-7 TRBV4-3 . . CASTPKGEPYEQYF TGCGCCAGCACCCCAAAAGGAGAACCCTACGAGCAGTACTTC
TRBJ2-5 TRBV20-1 TRBD2 once CSARDGDSGAQETQYF TGCAGTGCTAGAGATGGGGATAGCGGGGCTCAAGAGACCCAGTACTTC
TRBJ2-7 TRBV10-1 . few CASSEGPYEQYF TGCGCCAGCAGTGAGGGACCCTACGAGCAGTACTTC
TRBJ2-6 TRBV5-1 . . CASSSVGISSGANVLTF TGCGCCAGCAGCTCGGTGGGCATCAGCTCTGGGGCCAACGTCCTGACTTTC
TRBJ2-1 TRBV28 TRBD2 . CASSSRLAGGQVRMSYNEQFF TGTGCCAGCAGTTCGAGACTAGCGGGGGGGCAGGTCAGGATGTCCTACAATGAGCAGTTCTTC
TRBJ2-3 TRBV6-5 . few CASGNPSTDTQYF TGTGCCAGCGGTAATCCTAGCACAGATACGCAGTATTTT
TRBJ2-3 TRBV9 TRBD1 few CASSVVPGGTDTQYF TGTGCCAGCAGCGTAGTGCCAGGGGGAACAGATACGCAGTATTTT
TRBJ2-3 TRBV25-1 . . CASRPGRMTDTQYF TGTGCCAGCAGGCCGGGGCGAATGACAGATACGCAGTATTTT
TRBJ2-1 TRBV11-2 . few CASSPRVASSSYNEQFF TGTGCCAGCAGCCCCCGGGTGGCGTCAAGCTCCTACAATGAGCAGTTCTTC
TRBJ2-1 TRBV2 . . CASSMDTVGNEQFF TGTGCCAGCAGTATGGACACGGTTGGGAATGAGCAGTTCTTC
TRBJ2-5 TRBV11-2 TRBD2 few CASSTKTSGLQETQYF TGTGCCAGCAGCACCAAGACTAGCGGGTTACAAGAGACCCAGTACTTC
TRBJ1-1 TRBV12-3/TRBV12-4 . . CASSSAGLAEAFF TGTGCCAGCAGTTCCGCGGGCCTCGCTGAAGCTTTCTTT
TRBJ2-7 TRBV28 . . CASSFPAAKTYEQYF TGTGCCAGCAGTTTCCCGGCAGCAAAGACCTACGAGCAGTACTTC
TRBJ2-7 TRBV11-2 . few CASSYPGAPYEQYF TGTGCCAGCAGCTACCCGGGGGCTCCCTACGAGCAGTACTTC
TRBJ1-1 TRBV25-1 . . CASRTPGSRTEAFF TGTGCCAGCAGGACCCCGGGGTCGCGCACTGAAGCTTTCTTT
TRBJ2-1 TRBV27 . many CATGPDWDNEQFF TGTGCCACCGGGCCAGATTGGGACAATGAGCAGTTCTTC